This TCR beta chain was profiled in a study of blood T cells in healthy people across ages. V lost 4 bases, J lost 10 bases, and 8 bases stayed unmatched. This CDR3 region has 14 residues. Per germline, CDR1 SGHRS and CDR2 YFSETQ. Findings and caveats of the study: Naive and antigen-experienced cells were not separated, limiting conclusive comparison.

This clonotype occurred a few times. Antigen: not known. The authors ran a second PCR of 7 to 11 cycles using a sample-barcoded 5' primer and a J-beta primer mix. TCRdb analysed the 5' RACE reads with MiXCR anew, one entry per CDR3 protein. In the table there are 890,000 or so distinct CDR3 sequences, around 68% of which are singletons. Input material: blood. The gene calls are TRBV5-1 and TRBJ1-6; 7 bases map to TRBD1. The source of this sequence is a man in his thirties or forties in good health. The CDR3 DNA is TGCGCCAGCAGCAAAGGGACAGCCGGATCACCCCTCCACTTT. Amino acids: CASSKGTAGSPLHF.